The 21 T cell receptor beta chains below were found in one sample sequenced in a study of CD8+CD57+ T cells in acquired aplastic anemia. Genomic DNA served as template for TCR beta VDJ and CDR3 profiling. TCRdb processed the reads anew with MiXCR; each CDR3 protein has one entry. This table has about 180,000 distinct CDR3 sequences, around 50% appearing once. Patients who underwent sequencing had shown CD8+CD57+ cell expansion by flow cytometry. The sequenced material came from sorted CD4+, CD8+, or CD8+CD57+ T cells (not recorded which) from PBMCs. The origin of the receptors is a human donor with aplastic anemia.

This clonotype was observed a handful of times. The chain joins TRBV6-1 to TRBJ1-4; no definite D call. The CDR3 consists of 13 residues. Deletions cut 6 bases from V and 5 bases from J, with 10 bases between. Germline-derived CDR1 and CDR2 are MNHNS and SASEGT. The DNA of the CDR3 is TGTGCCAGCAGGGTTCGGGAGAATGAAAAACTGTTTTTT. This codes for CASRVRENEKLFF.

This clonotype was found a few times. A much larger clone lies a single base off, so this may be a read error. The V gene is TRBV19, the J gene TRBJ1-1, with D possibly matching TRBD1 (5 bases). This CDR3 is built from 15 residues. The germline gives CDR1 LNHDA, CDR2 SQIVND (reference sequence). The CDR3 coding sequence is TGTGCCAGTAGTATTTCCCACCGGGGGAACACTGATGCTTTCTTT. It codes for CASSISHRGNTDAFF. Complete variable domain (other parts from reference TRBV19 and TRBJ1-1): DGGITQSPKYLFRKEGQNVTLSCEQNLNHDAMYWYRQDPGQGLRLIYYSQIVNDFQKGDIAEGYSVSREKKESFPLTVTSAQKNPTAFYLCASSISHRGNTDAFFGQGTRLTVV.

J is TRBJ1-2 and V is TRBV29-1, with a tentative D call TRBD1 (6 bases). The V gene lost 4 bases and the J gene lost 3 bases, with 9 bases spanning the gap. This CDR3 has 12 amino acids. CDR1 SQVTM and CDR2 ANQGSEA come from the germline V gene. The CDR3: CSVAAGDYGYTF. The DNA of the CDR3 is TGCAGCGTTGCTGCAGGGGACTATGGCTACACCTTC.

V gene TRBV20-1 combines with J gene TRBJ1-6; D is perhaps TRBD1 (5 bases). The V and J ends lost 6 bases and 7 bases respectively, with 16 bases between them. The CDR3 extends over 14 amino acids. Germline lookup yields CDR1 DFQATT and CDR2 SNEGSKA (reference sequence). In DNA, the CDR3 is TGCAGTGCCCCTTGGGCAGGGAGGAATTCACCCCTCCACTTT. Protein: CSAPWAGRNSPLHF.

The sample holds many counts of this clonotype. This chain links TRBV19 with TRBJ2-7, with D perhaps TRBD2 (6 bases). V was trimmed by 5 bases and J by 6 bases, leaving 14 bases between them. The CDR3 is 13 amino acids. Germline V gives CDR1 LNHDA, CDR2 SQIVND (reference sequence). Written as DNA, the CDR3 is TGTGCCAGTAGTGGGGACTCCCGGGGCGAGCAGTACTTC. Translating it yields CASSGDSRGEQYF.

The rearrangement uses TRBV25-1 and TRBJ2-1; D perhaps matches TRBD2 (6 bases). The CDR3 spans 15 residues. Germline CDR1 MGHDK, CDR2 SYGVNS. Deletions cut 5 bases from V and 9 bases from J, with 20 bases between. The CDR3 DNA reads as TGTGCCAGCAGTTTTAGACTAGAGGTCGGGACTGAGCAGTTCTTC. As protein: CASSFRLEVGTEQFF. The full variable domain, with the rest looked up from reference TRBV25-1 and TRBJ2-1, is EADIYQTPRYLVIGTGKKITLECSQTMGHDKMYWYQQDPGMELHLIHYSYGVNSTEKGDLSSESTVSRIRTEHFPLTLESARPSHTSQYLCASSFRLEVGTEQFFGPGTRLTVL.

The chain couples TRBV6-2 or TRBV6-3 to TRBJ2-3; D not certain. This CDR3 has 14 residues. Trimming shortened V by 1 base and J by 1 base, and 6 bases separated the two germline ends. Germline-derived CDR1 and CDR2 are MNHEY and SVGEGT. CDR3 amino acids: CASSYYGGTDTQYF. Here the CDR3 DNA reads TGTGCCAGCAGTTACTATGGCGGCACAGATACGCAGTATTTT.

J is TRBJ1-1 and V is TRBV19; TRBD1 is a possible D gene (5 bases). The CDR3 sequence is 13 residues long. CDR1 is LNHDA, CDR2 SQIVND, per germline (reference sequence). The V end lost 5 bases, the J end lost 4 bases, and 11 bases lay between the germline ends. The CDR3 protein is CASSVDTGTEAFF. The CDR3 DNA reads TGTGCCAGTAGTGTGGACACAGGCACTGAAGCTTTCTTT.

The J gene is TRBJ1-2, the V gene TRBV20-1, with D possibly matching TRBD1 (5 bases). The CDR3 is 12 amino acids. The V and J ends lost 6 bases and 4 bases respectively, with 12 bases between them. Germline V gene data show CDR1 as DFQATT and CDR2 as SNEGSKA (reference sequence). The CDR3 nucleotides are TGCAGTGCCCCCAGGGAGTCCTATGGCTACACCTTC. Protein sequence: CSAPRESYGYTF.

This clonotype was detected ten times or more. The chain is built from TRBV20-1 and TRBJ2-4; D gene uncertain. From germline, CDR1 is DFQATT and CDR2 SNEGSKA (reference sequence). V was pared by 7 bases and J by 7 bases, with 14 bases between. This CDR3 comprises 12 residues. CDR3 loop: CSVEKASNIQYF. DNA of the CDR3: TGCAGTGTCGAAAAGGCGTCTAACATTCAGTACTTC.

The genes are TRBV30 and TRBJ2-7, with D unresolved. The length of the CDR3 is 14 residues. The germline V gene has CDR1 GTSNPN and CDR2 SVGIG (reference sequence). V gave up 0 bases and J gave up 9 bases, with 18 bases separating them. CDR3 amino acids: CAWSVRVGSSGQYF. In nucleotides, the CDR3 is TGTGCCTGGAGTGTACGAGTCGGCTCCTCGGGGCAGTACTTC.

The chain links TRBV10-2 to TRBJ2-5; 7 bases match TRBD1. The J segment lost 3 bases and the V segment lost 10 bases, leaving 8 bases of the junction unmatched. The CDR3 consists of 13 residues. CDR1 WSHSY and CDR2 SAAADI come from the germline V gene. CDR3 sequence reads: CATGTVRKETQYF. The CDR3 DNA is TGCGCCACGGGGACAGTGCGAAAAGAGACCCAGTACTTC.

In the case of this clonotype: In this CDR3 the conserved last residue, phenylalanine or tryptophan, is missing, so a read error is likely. The CDR3 loop reads CASSPQETQYS. CDR3 sequence (DNA): TGTGCCAGCTCACCACAAGAGACCCAGTACTCC. The V gene is TRBV18, the J gene TRBJ2-5; D gene ambiguous. Germline V gene lookup returns CDR1 KGHSH and CDR2 LQKENI. The CDR3 loop spans 11 amino acids. Trimming stripped 1 base from V and 3 bases from J, with 0 bases between.

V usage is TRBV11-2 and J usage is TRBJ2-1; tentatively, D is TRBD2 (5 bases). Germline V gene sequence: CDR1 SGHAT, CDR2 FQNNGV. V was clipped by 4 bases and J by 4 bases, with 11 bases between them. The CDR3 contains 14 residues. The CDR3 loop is CASSSMPGYNEQFF. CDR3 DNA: TGTGCCAGCAGCTCGATGCCGGGGTACAATGAGCAGTTCTTC.

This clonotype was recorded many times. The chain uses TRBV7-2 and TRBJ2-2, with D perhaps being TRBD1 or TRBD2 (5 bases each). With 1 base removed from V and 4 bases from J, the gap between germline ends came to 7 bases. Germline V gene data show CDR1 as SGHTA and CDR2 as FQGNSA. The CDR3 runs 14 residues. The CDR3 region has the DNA TGTGCCAGCAGCTTAGGTGGGACCACCGGGGAGCTGTTTTTT. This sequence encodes CASSLGGTTGELFF.

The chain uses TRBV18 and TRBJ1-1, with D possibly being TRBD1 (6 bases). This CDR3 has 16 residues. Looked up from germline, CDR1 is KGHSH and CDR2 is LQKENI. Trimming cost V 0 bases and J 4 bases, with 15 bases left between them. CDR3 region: CASSPPSGVGSTEAFF. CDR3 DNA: TGTGCCAGCTCACCACCCTCAGGGGTTGGTTCCACTGAAGCTTTCTTT.

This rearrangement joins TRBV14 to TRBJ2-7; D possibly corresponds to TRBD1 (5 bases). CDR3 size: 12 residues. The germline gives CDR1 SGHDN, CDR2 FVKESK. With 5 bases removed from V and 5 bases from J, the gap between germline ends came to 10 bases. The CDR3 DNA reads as TGTGCCAGCAGCGTAACAGGTAACGAGCAGTACTTC. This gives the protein CASSVTGNEQYF.

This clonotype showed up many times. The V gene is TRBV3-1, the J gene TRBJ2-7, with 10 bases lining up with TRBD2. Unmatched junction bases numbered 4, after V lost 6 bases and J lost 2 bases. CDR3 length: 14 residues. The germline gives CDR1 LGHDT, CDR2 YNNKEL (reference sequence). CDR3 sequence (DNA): TGTGCCAGCAGGCCAGCGGGGGGGACCTACGAGCAGTACTTC. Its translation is CASRPAGGTYEQYF.

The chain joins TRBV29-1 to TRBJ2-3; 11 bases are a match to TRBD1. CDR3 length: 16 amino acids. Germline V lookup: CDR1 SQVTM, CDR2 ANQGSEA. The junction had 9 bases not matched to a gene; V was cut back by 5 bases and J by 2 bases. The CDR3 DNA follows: TGCAGCGTTAGACCGGGACAGGGGGGGATCACAGATACGCAGTATTTT. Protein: CSVRPGQGGITDTQYF.

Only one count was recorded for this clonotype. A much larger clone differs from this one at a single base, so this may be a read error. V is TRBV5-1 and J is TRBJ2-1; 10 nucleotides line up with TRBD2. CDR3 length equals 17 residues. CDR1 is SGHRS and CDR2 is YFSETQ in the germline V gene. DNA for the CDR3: TGCGCCAGCAGCTTGGCCCTAGCGGGGGAAACCTACAATGAGCAGCTCTTC. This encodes CASSLALAGETYNEQLF.

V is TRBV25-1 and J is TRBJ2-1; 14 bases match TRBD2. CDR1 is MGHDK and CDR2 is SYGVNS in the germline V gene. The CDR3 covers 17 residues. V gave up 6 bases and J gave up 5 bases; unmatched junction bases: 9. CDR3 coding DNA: TGTGCCAGCAGCCTGACTAGCGGGAGGGCGCGGGACAATGAGCAGTTCTTC. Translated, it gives CASSLTSGRARDNEQFF.